This T cell receptor (beta chain) was recorded in a study of metastatic and nonmetastatic thyroid tumors. Broader study findings: Within blood and tumor, benign nodules reportedly had significantly lower TCR beta diversity than malignant thyroid tumors did.

Germline V gives CDR1 SGHRS, CDR2 YFSETQ. The CDR3 has 15 residues. The junction had 9 bases not matched to a gene; V was cut back by 5 bases and J by 5 bases. Patients were all untreated before their thyroid surgery. TCRdb redid the clone calls on the PCR reads using MiXCR. The sample gives about 53,000 clones, roughly 20% of which show up once; around 4% is in the top ten. This clone showed up many times. Its antigen is currently unknown. The V gene is TRBV5-1, the J gene TRBJ2-2; the match to TRBD1 covers 7 bases. Material: blood. The sequence was collected from a female donor with papillary thyroid cancer or a benign thyroid nodule (not recorded which). Some clones in this sample may be carry-over from other donors' samples. Written as DNA, the CDR3 is TGCGCCAGCAGTTTCGGCCCAGGGGGTACCGGGGAGCTGTTTTTT. Amino acids: CASSFGPGGTGELFF. Based on the CDR3 plus reference TRBV5-1 and TRBJ2-2, the full variable domain is KAGVTQTPRYLIKTRGQQVTLSCSPISGHRSVSWYQQTPGQGLQFLFEYFSETQRNKGNFPGRFSGRQFSNSRSEMNVSTLELGDSALYLCASSFGPGGTGELFFGEGSRLTVL.